The rows below give T cell receptor beta chains drawn from one sample of a study of shared clonotypes between healthy human individuals. TCRdb's copy holds only in-frame clones and misses some; the assay was immunoSEQ multiplex PCR. Altogether around 1,100,000 clones are present, approximately 77% being singletons, with the ten largest covering approximately 0.9%. The sequenced sample consisted of memory CD4+ T cells from PBMCs. Receptors were obtained from a man aged 18 to 29 in good health. Some clones in this sample may be carry-over from other donors' samples. CDR3s include the opening cysteine and the closing phenylalanine or tryptophan. The D gene is left open where the match is weak. Expanded clones are given a class, and other clones once, few, many or no size at all.

clone_size j_call v_call d_call cdr3_aa cdr3_nt
- TRBJ2-3 TRBV19 - CASSIVQRNTDTQYF TGTGCCAGTAGTATAGTGCAGCGGAACACAGATACGCAGTATTTT
once TRBJ2-1 TRBV19 - CASSRRPREEQFF TGTGCCAGTAGTAGAAGACCGAGGGAGGAGCAGTTCTTC
- TRBJ2-5 TRBV7-2 - CASSLVRFRETQYF TGTGCCAGCAGCTTAGTGAGGTTTCGGGAGACCCAGTACTTC
- TRBJ1-1 TRBV29-1 TRBD1 CSFRDSNPEAFF TGCAGCTTCCGGGACAGTAACCCTGAAGCTTTCTTT
- TRBJ2-1 TRBV28 - CASSSSPRMGSYNEQFF TGTGCCAGCAGTTCATCCCCGAGAATGGGATCCTACAATGAGCAGTTCTTC
- TRBJ2-7 TRBV6-6 - CASSGVRRPYEQYF TGTGCCAGCAGCGGGGTGCGGCGCCCCTACGAGCAGTACTTC
- TRBJ2-5 TRBV5-4 - CASSLVYEETQYF TGTGCCAGCAGCTTGGTTTATGAGGAGACCCAGTACTTC
- TRBJ2-1 TRBV7-9 TRBD2 CASSQGRAGGRFF TGCGCCAGCAGCCAAGGAAGAGCGGGAGGTCGGTTCTTC
- TRBJ2-1 TRBV5-1 TRBD2 CASSLAPGTSYGYEQFF TGCGCCAGCAGCTTGGCCCCCGGGACTAGCTACGGGTATGAGCAGTTCTTC
- TRBJ1-2 TRBV6-9 TRBD1 CASSEVDRGGGYTF TGTGCCAGCAGTGAAGTAGACAGGGGGGGAGGCTACACCTTC
- TRBJ1-2 TRBV4-1 - CASSQDQWAFDYGYTF TGCGCCAGCAGCCAAGATCAGTGGGCCTTCGACTATGGCTACACCTTC
- TRBJ2-1 TRBV5-1 TRBD2 CASSLGLAGRNEQFF TGCGCCAGCAGCTTGGGACTAGCGGGACGGAATGAGCAGTTCTTC
- TRBJ1-5 TRBV27 TRBD1 CASQVAGYRGLGNQPQHF TGTGCCAGTCAAGTCGCAGGCTACAGGGGGCTCGGCAATCAGCCCCAGCATTTT
- TRBJ2-2 TRBV6-5 - CASRRDEYTGELFF TGTGCCAGTCGGAGGGACGAATACACCGGGGAGCTGTTTTTT
- TRBJ1-6 TRBV30 TRBD1 CACGPSGGPLHF TGTGCCTGCGGGCCTTCAGGGGGACCCCTCCACTTT
few TRBJ2-1 TRBV7-9 - CASSSTGTAYNEQFF TGTGCCAGCAGCTCTACCGGGACTGCCTACAATGAGCAGTTCTTC
- TRBJ2-7 TRBV7-2 - CASSSGQHYEQYF TGTGCCAGCAGCTCAGGACAGCACTACGAGCAGTACTTC
- TRBJ2-7 TRBV28 - CASRPSGTYEQYF TGTGCCAGCAGGCCATCAGGGACCTACGAGCAGTACTTC
- TRBJ1-5 TRBV5-1 - CASSLEIDQPQHF TGCGCCAGCAGCTTGGAGATTGATCAGCCCCAGCATTTT
- TRBJ2-3 TRBV18 - CASSAFASTDTQYF TGTGCCAGCTCCGCATTCGCCAGCACAGATACGCAGTATTTT
- TRBJ1-3 TRBV10-3 - CAISGSRDSGNTIYF TGTGCCATCAGTGGTAGCAGAGACTCTGGAAACACCATATATTTT
once TRBJ1-4 TRBV13 - CASSLSGKTNEKLFF TGTGCCAGCAGCCTATCCGGGAAGACTAATGAAAAACTGTTTTTT
- TRBJ2-3 TRBV5-1 - CASFASGTDTQYF TGCGCCAGCTTTGCTAGCGGCACAGATACGCAGTATTTT
few TRBJ1-1 TRBV28 - CASIRGTEAFF TGTGCCAGCATCAGGGGTACTGAAGCTTTCTTT
- TRBJ1-2 TRBV28 - CASVAGARGYTF TGTGCCAGCGTCGCGGGCGCGAGGGGCTACACCTTC
few TRBJ2-7 TRBV10-3 - CAISEEAYEQYF TGTGCCATCAGTGAGGAAGCCTACGAGCAGTACTTC
- TRBJ2-2 TRBV6-5 - CASSGSAARELFF TGTGCCAGCAGTGGCTCAGCAGCGCGGGAGCTGTTTTTT
- TRBJ1-6 TRBV7-9 - CASSLGGRAGSPLHF TGTGCCAGCAGCTTAGGAGGCAGGGCTGGCTCACCCCTCCACTTT
- TRBJ2-7 TRBV28 TRBD1 CASTGQGVRYF TGTGCCAGCACGGGACAGGGTGTGCGGTACTTC